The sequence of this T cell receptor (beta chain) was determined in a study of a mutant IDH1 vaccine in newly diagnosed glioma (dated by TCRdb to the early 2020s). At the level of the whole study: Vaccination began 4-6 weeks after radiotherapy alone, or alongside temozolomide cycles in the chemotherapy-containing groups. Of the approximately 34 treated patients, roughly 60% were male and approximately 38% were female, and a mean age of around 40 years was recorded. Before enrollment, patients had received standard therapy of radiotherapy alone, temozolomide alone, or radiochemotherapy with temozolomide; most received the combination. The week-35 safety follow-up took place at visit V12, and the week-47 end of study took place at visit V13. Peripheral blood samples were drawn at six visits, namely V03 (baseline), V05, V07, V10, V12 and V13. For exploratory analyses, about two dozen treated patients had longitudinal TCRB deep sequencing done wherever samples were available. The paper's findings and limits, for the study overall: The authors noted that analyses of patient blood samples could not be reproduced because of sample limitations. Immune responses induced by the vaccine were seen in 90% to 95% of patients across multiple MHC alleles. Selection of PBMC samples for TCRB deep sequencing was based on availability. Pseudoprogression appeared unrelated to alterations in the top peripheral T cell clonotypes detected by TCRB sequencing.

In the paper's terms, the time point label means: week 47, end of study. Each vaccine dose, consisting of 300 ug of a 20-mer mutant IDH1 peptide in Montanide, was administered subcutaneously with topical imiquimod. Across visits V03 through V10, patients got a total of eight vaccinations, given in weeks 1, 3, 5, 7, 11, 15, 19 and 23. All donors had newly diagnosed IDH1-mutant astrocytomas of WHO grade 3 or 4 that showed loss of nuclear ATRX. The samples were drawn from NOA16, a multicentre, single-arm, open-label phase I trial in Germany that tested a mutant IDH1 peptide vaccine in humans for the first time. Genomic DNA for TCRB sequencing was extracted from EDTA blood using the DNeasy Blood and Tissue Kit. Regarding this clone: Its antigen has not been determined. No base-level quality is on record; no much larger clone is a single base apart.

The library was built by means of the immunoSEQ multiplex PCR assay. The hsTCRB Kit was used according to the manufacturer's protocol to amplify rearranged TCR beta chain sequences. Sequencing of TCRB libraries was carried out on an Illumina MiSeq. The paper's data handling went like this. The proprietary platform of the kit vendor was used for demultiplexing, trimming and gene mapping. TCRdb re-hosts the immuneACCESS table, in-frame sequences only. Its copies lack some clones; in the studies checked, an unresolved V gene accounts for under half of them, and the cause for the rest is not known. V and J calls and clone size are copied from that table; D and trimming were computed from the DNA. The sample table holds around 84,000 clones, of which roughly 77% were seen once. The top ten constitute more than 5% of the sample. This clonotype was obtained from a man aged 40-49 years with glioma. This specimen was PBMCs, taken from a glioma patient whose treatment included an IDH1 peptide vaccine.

The sequenced DNA is TGTGCCAGTTTCTGGGGAACTGAAAAACTGTTTTTT. Translated, it reads CASFWGTEKLFF. This receptor chain uses TRBV2 and TRBJ1-4, with an unclear D gene assignment. V is cut by 9 bases and J by 7 bases, and the space between the germline ends is 12 bases. The germline V gene encodes CDR1 SNHLY and CDR2 FYNNEI. From its cysteine to its phenylalanine, the CDR3 spans 12 amino acids. Only the CDR3 region is kept as DNA, spanning 36 bases read in frame from base 1. With the portions outside the CDR3 filled from the reference TRBV2 and TRBJ1-4 genes, the complete variable region becomes EPEVTQTPSHQVTQMGQEVILRCVPISNHLYFYWYRQILGQKVEFLVSFYNNEISEKSEIFDDQFSVERPDGSNFTLKIRSTKLEDSAMYFCASFWGTEKLFFGSGTQLSVL.